This T cell receptor beta chain appears in the sequencing data of a study of patients and donors after allogeneic stem cell transplantation. This clonotype has only a few counts. TCRdb analysed the RT-PCR reads with MiXCR anew, one entry per CDR3 protein. The sample holds 98,000 or so distinct CDR3 sequences; approximately 40% are singletons and the top ten take approximately 30%. Germline V lookup: CDR1 SGHTA, CDR2 FQGNSA. The V and J ends lost 1 base and 9 bases respectively, with 10 bases between them. The CDR3 length is 13 residues. This clonotype was sampled from a human donor who was either an allogeneic HSCT recipient or a stem cell or donor lymphocyte infusion donor (not recorded which). It is not recorded whose cells these are; they may come from a transplant donor. The sequencing sample was made of blood, either unsorted or a sorted T cell fraction (not recorded which). The chain employs TRBV7-2 and TRBJ2-1, with TRBD2 as a possible D gene (5 bases). The CDR3 region has the DNA TGTGCCAGCAGCTTAGAGGCACTAGGTGAGCAGTTCTTC. It is translated as CASSLEALGEQFF.